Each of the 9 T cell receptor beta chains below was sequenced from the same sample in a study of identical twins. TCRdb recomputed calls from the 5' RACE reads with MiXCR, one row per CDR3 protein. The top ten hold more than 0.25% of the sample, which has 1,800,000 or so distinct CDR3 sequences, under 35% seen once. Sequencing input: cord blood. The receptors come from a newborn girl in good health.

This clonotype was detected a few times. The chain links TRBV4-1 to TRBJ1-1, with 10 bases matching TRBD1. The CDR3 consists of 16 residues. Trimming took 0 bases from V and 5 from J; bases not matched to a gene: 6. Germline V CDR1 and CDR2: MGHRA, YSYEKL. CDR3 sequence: CASSQDPGQGGTEAFF. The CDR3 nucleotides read TGCGCCAGCAGCCAAGATCCCGGACAGGGGGGTACTGAAGCTTTCTTT.

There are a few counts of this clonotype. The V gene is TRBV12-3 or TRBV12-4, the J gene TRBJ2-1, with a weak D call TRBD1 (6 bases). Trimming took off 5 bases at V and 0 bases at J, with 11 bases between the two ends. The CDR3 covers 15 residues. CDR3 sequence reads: CASSTRDNSYNEQFF. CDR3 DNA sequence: TGTGCCAGCAGTACACGGGACAACTCCTACAATGAGCAGTTCTTC.

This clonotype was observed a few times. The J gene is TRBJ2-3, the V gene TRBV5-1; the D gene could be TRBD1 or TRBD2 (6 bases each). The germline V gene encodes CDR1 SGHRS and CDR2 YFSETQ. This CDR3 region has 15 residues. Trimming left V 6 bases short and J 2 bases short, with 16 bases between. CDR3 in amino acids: CASNPLRGHTDTQYF. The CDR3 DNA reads TGCGCCAGCAACCCACTCCGGGGGCACACAGATACGCAGTATTTT.

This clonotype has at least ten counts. CDR3 DNA sequence: TGTGCCAGCAGCGTAGGACTAGCGGAATCCTACGAGCAGTACTTC. Translating gives CASSVGLAESYEQYF. The J gene is TRBJ2-7, the V gene TRBV9; the match to TRBD2 covers 9 bases. V trimming: 0 bases; J trimming: 1 base; junction bases outside the gene matches: 2. This CDR3 has 15 residues. Germline CDR1 and CDR2: SGDLS and YYNGEE.

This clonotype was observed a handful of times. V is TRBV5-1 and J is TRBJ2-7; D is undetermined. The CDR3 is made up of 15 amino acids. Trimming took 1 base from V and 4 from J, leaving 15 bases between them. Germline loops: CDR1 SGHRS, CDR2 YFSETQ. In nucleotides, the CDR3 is TGCGCCAGCAGCTTGTATGGGATACATCGATACGAGCAGTACTTC. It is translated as CASSLYGIHRYEQYF.

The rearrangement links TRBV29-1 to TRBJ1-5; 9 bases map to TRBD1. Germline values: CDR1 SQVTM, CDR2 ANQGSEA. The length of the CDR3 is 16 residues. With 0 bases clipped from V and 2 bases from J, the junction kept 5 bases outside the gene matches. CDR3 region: CSVEDRTGAGNQPQHF. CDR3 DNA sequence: TGCAGCGTTGAAGATCGGACAGGGGCCGGCAATCAGCCCCAGCATTTT.

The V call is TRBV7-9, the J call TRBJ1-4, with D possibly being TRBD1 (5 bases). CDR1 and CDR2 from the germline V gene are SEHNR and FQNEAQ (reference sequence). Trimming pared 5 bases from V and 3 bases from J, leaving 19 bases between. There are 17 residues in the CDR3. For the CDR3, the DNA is TGTGCCAGCAGCGGAGCGCCGGGGCGTGGGTCTAATGAAAAACTGTTTTTT. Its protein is CASSGAPGRGSNEKLFF.

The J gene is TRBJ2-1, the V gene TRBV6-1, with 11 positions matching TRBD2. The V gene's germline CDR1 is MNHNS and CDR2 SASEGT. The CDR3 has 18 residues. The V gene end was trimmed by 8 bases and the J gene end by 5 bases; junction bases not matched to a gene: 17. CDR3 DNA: TGTGCCAGCCAATTTACCCCGATAGCGGGGGGGCTAGACAATGAGCAGTTCTTC. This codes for CASQFTPIAGGLDNEQFF.

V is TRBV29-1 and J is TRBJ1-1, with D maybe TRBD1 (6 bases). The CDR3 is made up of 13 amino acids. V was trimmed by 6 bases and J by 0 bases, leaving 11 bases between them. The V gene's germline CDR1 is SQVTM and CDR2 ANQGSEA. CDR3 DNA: TGCAGCGTATCAGGGGCTATGAACACTGAAGCTTTCTTT. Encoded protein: CSVSGAMNTEAFF.